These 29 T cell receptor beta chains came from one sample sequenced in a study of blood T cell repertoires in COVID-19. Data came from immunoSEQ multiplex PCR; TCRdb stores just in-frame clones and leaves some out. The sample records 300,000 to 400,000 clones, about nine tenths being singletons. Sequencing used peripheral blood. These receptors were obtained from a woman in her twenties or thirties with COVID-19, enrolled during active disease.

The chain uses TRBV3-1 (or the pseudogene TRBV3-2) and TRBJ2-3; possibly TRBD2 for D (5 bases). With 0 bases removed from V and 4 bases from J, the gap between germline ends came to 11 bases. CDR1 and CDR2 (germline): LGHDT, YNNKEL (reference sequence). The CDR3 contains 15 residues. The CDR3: CASSQDGSRSDTQYF. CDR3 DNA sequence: TGTGCCAGCAGCCAAGATGGGAGTAGATCAGATACGCAGTATTTT.

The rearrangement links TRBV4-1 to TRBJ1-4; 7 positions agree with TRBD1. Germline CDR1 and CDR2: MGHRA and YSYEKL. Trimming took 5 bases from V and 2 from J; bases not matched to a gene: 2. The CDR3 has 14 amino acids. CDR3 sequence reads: CASSLGQTNEKLFF. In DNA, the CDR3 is TGCGCCAGCAGCTTGGGACAGACTAATGAAAAACTGTTTTTT.

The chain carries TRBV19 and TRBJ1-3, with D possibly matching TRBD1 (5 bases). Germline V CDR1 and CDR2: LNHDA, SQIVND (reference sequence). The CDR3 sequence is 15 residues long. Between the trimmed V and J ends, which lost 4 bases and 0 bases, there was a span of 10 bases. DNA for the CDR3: TGTGCCAGTAGTACCGACAGACACTCTGGAAACACCATATATTTT. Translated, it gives CASSTDRHSGNTIYF.

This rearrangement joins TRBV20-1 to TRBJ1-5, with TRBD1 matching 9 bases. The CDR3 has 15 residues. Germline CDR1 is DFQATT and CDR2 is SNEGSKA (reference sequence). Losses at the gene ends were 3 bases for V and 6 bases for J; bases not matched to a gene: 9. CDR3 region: CSASFHGQGSQPQHF. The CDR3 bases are TGCAGTGCTAGTTTTCACGGACAGGGGAGTCAGCCCCAGCATTTT.

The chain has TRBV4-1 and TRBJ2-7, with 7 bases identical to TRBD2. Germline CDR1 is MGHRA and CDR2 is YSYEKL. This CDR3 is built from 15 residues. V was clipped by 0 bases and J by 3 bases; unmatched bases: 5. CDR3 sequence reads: CASSQDQWGGYEQYV. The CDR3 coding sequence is TGCGCCAGCAGCCAAGATCAGTGGGGGGGCTACGAGCAGTACGTC.

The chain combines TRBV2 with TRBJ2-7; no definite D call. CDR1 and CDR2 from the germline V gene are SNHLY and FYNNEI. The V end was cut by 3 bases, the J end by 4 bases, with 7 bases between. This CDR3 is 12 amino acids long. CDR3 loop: CASSDEAYEQYV. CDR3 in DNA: TGTGCCAGCAGTGATGAAGCTTACGAGCAGTACGTC.

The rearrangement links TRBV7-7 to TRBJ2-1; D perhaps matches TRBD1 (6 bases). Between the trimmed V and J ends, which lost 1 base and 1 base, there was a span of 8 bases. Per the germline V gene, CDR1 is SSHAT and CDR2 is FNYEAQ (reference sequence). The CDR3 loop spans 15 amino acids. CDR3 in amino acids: CASSLEGGSYNEQFF. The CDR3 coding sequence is TGTGCCAGCAGCTTAGAAGGGGGATCCTACAATGAGCAGTTCTTC.

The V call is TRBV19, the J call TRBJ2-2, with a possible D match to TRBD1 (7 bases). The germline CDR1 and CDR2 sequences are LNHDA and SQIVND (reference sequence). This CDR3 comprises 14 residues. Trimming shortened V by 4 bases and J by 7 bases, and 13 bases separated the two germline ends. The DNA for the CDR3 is TGTGCCAGTAGTAGCCAGGGGGAGGACGGGGAGCTGTTTTTT. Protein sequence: CASSSQGEDGELFF. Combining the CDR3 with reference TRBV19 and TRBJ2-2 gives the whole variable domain DGGITQSPKYLFRKEGQNVTLSCEQNLNHDAMYWYRQDPGQGLRLIYYSQIVNDFQKGDIAEGYSVSREKKESFPLTVTSAQKNPTAFYLCASSSQGEDGELFFGEGSRLTVL.

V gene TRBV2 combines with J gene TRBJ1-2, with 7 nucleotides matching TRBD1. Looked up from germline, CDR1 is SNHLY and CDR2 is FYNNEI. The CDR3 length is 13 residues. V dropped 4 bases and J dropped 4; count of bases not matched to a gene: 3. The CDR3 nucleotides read TGTGCCAGCAGTGCGGGACAGCCCTATGGCTACACCTTC. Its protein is CASSAGQPYGYTF.

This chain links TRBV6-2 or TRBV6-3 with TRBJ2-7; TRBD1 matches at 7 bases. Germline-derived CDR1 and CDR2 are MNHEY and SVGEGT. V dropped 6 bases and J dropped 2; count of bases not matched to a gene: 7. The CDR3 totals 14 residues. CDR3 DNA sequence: TGTGCCAGCAGGTACGCCGGGACAGCCTACGAGCAGTACTTC. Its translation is CASRYAGTAYEQYF.

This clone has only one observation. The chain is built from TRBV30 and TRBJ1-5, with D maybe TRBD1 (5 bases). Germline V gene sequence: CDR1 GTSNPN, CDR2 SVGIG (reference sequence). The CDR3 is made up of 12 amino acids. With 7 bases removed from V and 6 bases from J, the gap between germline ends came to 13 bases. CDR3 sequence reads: CAYGTPSQPQHF. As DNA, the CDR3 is TGTGCCTACGGGACTCCCTCTCAGCCCCAGCATTTT.

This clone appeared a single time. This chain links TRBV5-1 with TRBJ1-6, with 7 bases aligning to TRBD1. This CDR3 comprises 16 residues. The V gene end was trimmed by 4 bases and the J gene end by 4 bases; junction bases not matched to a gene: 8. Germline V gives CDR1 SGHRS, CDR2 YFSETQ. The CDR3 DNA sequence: TGCGCCAGCAGCCAGACAGGGATTGGGTATAATTCACCCCTCCACTTT. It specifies CASSQTGIGYNSPLHF.

The CDR3 spells CASSPPGTGANSPLHF. The CDR3 coding sequence is TGTGCCAGCTCACCCCCCGGGACAGGGGCAAATTCACCCCTCCACTTT. The chain uses TRBV18 and TRBJ1-6, with 10 bases fitting TRBD1. Unmatched junction bases numbered 6, after V lost 3 bases and J lost 7 bases. The CDR3 has 16 amino acids. The germline CDR1 and CDR2 sequences are KGHSH and LQKENI.

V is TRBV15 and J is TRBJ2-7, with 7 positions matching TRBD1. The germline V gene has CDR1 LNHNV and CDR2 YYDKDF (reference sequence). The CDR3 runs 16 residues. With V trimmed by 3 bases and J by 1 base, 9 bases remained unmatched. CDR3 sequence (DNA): TGTGCCACCAGCAGGGGCCGACAGGGTGGGTCCTACGAGCAGTACTTC. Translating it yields CATSRGRQGGSYEQYF.

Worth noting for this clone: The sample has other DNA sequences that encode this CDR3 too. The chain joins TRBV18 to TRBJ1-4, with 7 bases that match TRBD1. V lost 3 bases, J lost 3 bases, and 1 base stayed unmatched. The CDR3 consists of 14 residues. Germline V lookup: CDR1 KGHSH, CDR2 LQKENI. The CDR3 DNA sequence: TGTGCCAGCTCACCCACAGGGGCTAATGAAAAACTGTTTTTT. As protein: CASSPTGANEKLFF.

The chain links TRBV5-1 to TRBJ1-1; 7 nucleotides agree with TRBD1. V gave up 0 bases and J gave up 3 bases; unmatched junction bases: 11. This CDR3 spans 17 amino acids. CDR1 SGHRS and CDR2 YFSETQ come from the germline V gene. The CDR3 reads CASSLGQGLVGDTEAFF. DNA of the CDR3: TGCGCCAGCAGCTTGGGACAGGGTTTAGTAGGGGACACTGAAGCTTTCTTT. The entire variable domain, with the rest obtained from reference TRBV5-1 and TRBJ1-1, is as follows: KAGVTQTPRYLIKTRGQQVTLSCSPISGHRSVSWYQQTPGQGLQFLFEYFSETQRNKGNFPGRFSGRQFSNSRSEMNVSTLELGDSALYLCASSLGQGLVGDTEAFFGQGTRLTVV.

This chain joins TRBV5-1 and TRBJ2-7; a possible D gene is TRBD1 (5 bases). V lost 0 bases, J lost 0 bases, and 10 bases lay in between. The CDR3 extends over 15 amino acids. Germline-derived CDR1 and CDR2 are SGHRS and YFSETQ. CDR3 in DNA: TGCGCCAGCAGCTTGGTCAGGGCCTCCTCCTACGAGCAGTACTTC. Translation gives CASSLVRASSYEQYF.

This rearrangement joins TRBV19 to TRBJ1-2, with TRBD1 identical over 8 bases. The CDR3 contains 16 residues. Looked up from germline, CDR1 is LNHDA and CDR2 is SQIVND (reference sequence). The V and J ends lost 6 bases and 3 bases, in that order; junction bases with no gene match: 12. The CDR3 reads CASSEPRGRFDYGYTF. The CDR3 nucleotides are TGTGCCAGTAGCGAACCCAGGGGGCGGTTCGACTATGGCTACACCTTC.

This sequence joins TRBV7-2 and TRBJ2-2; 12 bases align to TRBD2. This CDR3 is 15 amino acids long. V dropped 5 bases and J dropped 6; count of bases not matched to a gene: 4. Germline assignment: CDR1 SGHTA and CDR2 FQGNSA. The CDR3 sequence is CASSLRLAGAGELFF. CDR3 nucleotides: TGTGCCAGCAGCCTCCGACTAGCGGGGGCCGGGGAGCTGTTTTTT.

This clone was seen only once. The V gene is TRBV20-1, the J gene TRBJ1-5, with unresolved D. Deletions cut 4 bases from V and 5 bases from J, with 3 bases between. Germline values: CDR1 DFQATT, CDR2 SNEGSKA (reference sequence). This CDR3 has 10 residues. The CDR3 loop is CSAIDQPQHF. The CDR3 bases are TGCAGTGCTATAGATCAGCCCCAGCATTTT.

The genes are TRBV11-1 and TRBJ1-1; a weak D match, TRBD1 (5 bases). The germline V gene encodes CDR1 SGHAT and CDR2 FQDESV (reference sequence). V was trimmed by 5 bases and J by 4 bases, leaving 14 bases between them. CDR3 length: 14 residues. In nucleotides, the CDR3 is TGTGCCAGCAGCCCATCAGGGTGGAGCACTGAAGCTTTCTTT. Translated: CASSPSGWSTEAFF.

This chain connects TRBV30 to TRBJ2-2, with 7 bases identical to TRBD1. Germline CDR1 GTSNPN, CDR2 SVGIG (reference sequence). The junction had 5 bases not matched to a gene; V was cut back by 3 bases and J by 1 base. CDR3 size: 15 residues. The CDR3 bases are TGTGCCTGGAGGGTCAGGGGGAAGAACACCGGGGAGCTGTTTTTT. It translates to CAWRVRGKNTGELFF.

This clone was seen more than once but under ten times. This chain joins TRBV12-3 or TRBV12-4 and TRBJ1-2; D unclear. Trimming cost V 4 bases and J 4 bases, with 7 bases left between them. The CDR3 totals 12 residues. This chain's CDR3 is CASSYRGYGYTF. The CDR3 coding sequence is TGTGCCAGCAGTTATCGGGGCTATGGCTACACCTTC.

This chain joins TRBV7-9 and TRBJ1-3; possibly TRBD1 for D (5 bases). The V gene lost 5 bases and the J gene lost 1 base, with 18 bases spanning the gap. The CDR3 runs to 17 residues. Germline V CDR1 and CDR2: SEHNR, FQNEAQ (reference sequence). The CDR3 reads CASSPKKGRVSGNTIYF. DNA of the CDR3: TGTGCCAGCAGCCCTAAAAAGGGGAGGGTTTCTGGAAACACCATATATTTT.

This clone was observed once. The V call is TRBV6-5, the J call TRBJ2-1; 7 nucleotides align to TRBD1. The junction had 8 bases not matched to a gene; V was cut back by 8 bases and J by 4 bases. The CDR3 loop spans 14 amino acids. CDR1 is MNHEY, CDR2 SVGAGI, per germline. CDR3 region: CASLQGQTYNEQFF. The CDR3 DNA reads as TGTGCCAGCCTCCAGGGACAGACGTACAATGAGCAGTTCTTC.

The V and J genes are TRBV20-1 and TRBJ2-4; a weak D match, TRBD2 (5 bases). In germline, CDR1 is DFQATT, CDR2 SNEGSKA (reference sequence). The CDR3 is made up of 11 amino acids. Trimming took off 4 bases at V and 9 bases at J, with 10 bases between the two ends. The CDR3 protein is CSATVRGIQYF. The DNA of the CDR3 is TGCAGTGCTACGGTCCGGGGCATTCAGTACTTC.

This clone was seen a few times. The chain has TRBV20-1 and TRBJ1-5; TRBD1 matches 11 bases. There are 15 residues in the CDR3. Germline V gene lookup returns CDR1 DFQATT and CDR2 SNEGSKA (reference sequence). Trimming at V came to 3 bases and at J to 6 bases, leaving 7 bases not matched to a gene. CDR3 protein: CSASSRDRGTQPQHF. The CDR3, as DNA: TGCAGTGCTAGTAGCCGGGACAGGGGGACTCAGCCCCAGCATTTT.

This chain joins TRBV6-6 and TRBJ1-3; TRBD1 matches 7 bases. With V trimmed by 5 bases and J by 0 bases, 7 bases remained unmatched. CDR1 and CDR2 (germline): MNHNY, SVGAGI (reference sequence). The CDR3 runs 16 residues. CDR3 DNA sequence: TGTGCCAGCAGTAGAGAGACAGGGCTCTCTGGAAACACCATATATTTT. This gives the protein CASSRETGLSGNTIYF.

The CDR3: CASSVARVSSYNEQFF. Written as DNA, the CDR3 is TGTGCCAGCAGCGTAGCCAGGGTTAGCTCCTACAATGAGCAGTTCTTC. The rearrangement links TRBV9 to TRBJ2-1; D possibly corresponds to TRBD1 (5 bases). The CDR3 contains 16 residues. In germline, CDR1 is SGDLS, CDR2 YYNGEE. Trimming removed 0 bases from V and 0 bases from J, with 10 bases in between.